These T cell receptor beta chains were read from a single sample in a study of molecular identifiers for immune sequencing clone quantification. TCRdb passed the PCR reads through MiXCR, listing each CDR3 protein once. The data hold some 94,000 distinct CDR3 sequences, with roughly 23% observed a single time. The sample was naive CD8+ T cells from blood, with Jurkat cell RNA spiked in. These receptors all come from a human donor in good health. Some libraries in this study had Jurkat cell RNA spiked in. Both conserved end residues are part of each CDR3. The D gene is left open where the match is weak.

cdr3_aa: CASSPNRGTNEAGELVF; d_call: TRBD1; j_call: TRBJ2-2; v_call: TRBV7-9
cdr3_aa: CAGSPPGQKSSYEQYF; d_call: NA; j_call: TRBJ2-7; v_call: TRBV12-3/TRBV12-4
cdr3_aa: CASSLALGDTQYF; d_call: NA; j_call: TRBJ2-3; v_call: TRBV28
cdr3_aa: CASSGRWGRARPYNEQFF; d_call: NA; j_call: TRBJ2-1; v_call: TRBV28
cdr3_aa: CASSLPVGGREQFF; d_call: NA; j_call: TRBJ2-1; v_call: TRBV4-1
cdr3_aa: CASGHAGETQYF; d_call: NA; j_call: TRBJ2-5; v_call: TRBV4-1
cdr3_aa: CSASSYEQYF; d_call: NA; j_call: TRBJ2-7; v_call: TRBV20-1
cdr3_aa: CSVDGLLGTEAFF; d_call: NA; j_call: TRBJ1-1; v_call: TRBV29-1
cdr3_aa: CASETAYTDTQYF; d_call: NA; j_call: TRBJ2-3; v_call: TRBV6-1
cdr3_aa: CASSLAGLSTSGGQETQYF; d_call: TRBD2; j_call: TRBJ2-5; v_call: TRBV12-3/TRBV12-4
cdr3_aa: CASSSGDSYEQYF; d_call: NA; j_call: TRBJ2-7; v_call: TRBV5-4
cdr3_aa: CASSTGAETQYF; d_call: NA; j_call: TRBJ2-5; v_call: TRBV9
cdr3_aa: CAWQGDRVEQYF; d_call: NA; j_call: TRBJ2-7; v_call: TRBV30
cdr3_aa: CANSLQGSLGEQYF; d_call: NA; j_call: TRBJ2-7; v_call: TRBV25-1
cdr3_aa: CASSPLAGGPDTQYF; d_call: TRBD2; j_call: TRBJ2-3; v_call: TRBV7-9
cdr3_aa: CASSLEVPRNNEQFF; d_call: NA; j_call: TRBJ2-1; v_call: TRBV11-2
cdr3_aa: CASSSSNYGYTF; d_call: NA; j_call: TRBJ1-2; v_call: TRBV13
cdr3_aa: CASSILAGDNEQFF; d_call: TRBD2; j_call: TRBJ2-1; v_call: TRBV19
cdr3_aa: CASSWGGLAGVGETQYF; d_call: TRBD2; j_call: TRBJ2-5; v_call: TRBV5-4
cdr3_aa: CASSPFPNYEQYF; d_call: NA; j_call: TRBJ2-7; v_call: TRBV14
cdr3_aa: CASSPGTGVNTEAFF; d_call: TRBD1; j_call: TRBJ1-1; v_call: TRBV19
cdr3_aa: CASSESTAGYEQYF; d_call: TRBD2; j_call: TRBJ2-7; v_call: TRBV10-1
cdr3_aa: CATSEAGVTGELFF; d_call: TRBD2; j_call: TRBJ2-2; v_call: TRBV24-1
cdr3_aa: CASSYSTSGGYSYEQYF; d_call: TRBD2; j_call: TRBJ2-7; v_call: TRBV6-2/TRBV6-3
cdr3_aa: CASNDRAGSNTGELFF; d_call: TRBD1; j_call: TRBJ2-2; v_call: TRBV4-1
cdr3_aa: CATSRASVDTQYF; d_call: NA; j_call: TRBJ2-3; v_call: TRBV15
cdr3_aa: CASSLSRSGNTIYF; d_call: NA; j_call: TRBJ1-3; v_call: TRBV27
cdr3_aa: CASSLPGQGIGEQFF; d_call: TRBD1; j_call: TRBJ2-1; v_call: TRBV5-6
cdr3_aa: CSAPTLGLAYSTDTQYF; d_call: TRBD2; j_call: TRBJ2-3; v_call: TRBV20-1
cdr3_aa: CAWSVMAGTTEAFF; d_call: NA; j_call: TRBJ1-1; v_call: TRBV30